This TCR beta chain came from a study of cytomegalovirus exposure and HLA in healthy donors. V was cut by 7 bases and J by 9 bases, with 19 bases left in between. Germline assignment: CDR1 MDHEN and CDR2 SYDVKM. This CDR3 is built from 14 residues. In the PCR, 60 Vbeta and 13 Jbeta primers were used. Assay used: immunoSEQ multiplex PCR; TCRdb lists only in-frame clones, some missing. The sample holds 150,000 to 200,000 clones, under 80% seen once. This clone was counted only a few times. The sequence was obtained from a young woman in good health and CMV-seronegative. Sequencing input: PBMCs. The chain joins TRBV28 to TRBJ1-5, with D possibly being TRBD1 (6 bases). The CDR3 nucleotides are TGTGCCAGCAACGTTATGGACAGCAAATCGCCCCAGCATTTT. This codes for CASNVMDSKSPQHF. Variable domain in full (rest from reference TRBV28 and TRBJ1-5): DVKVTQSSRYLVKRTGEKVFLECVQDMDHENMFWYRQDPGLGLRLIYFSYDVKMKEKGDIPEGYSVSREKKERFSLILESASTNQTSMYLCASNVMDSKSPQHFGDGTRLSIL.